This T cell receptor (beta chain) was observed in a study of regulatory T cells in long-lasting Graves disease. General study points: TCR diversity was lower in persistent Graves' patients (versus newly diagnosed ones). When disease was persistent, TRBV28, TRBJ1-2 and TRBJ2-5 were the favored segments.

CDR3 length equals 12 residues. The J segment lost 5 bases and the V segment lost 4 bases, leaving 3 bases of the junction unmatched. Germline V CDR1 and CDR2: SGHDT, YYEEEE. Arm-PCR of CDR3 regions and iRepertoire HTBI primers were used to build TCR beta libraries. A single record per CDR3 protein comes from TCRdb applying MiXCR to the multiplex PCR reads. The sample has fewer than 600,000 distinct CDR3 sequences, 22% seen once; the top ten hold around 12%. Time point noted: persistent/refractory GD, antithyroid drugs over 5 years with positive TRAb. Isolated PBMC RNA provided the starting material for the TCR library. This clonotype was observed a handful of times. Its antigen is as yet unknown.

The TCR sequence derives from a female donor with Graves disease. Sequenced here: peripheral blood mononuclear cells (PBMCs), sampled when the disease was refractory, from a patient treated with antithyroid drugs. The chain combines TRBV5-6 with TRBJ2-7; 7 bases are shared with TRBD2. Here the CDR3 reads CASSVAGDEQYF. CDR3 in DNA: TGTGCCAGCAGCGTGGCGGGGGACGAGCAGTACTTC.